The clone carrying this TCR beta chain was observed at least ten times. Stated time point: newly diagnosed GD, antithyroid drugs for less than 3 months. Generation of the TCR library employed RNA extracted from PBMCs. This record belongs to a study of regulatory T cells in long-lasting Graves disease. V trimming: 5 bases; J trimming: 5 bases; junction bases outside the gene matches: 6. Germline CDR1 is LGHDT and CDR2 is YNNKEL (reference sequence). The CDR3 contains 14 residues. Sequencing libraries for TCR beta were prepared with iRepertoire HTBI primers and Arm-PCR of CDR3 regions. TCRdb re-called the multiplex PCR reads through MiXCR, storing one row per CDR3 protein. The sample records 420,000 or so distinct CDR3 sequences, approximately 16% being singletons. The same specimen was also included in a second study, on T cells in Graves' hyperthyroidism and ophthalmopathy.

This receptor was obtained from a woman aged 18-35 years with Graves disease. The chain joins TRBV3-1 to TRBJ2-1, with 7 bases aligning to TRBD2. The sample was peripheral blood mononuclear cells (PBMCs), taken at new diagnosis, from a patient treated with antithyroid drugs. In DNA form, the CDR3 reads TGTGCCAGCAGCGCCCTAGCGGCTAACAATGAGCAGTTCTTC. This gives the protein CASSALAANNEQFF.